These T cell receptor beta chains were read from a single sample in a study of CD8+CD57+ T cells in acquired aplastic anemia. MiXCR was run by TCRdb on the reads, yielding one entry per CDR3 protein. The sample has around 250,000 distinct CDR3 sequences, 65% to 90% seen once. Material for sequencing was sorted CD4+, CD8+, or CD8+CD57+ T cells (not recorded which) from PBMCs. These receptors were collected from a human donor with aplastic anemia. Each CDR3 is given with its conserved first and last residue. A D gene is named only where the DNA matches it firmly. Size values are once, few and many counts, or a class for expanded clones, and some rows have none.

d_call j_call clone_size v_call cdr3_nt cdr3_aa
TRBD2 TRBJ2-3 NA TRBV7-8 TGTGCCAGCAGGGAAGCGGGAACAGCCACGACGTATTTT CASREAGTATTYF
NA TRBJ2-5 NA TRBV6-1 TGTGCCAGCAGTGACAGGCTAGGCGAGACCCAGTACTTC CASSDRLGETQYF
TRBD2 TRBJ2-7 NA TRBV7-8 TGTGCCAGCGGCGGACTAGCGGGCGCTAGGCAGCAGTACTTC CASGGLAGARQQYF
NA TRBJ2-7 NA TRBV7-8 TGTGCCAGCAGCTTAGCGGGGCGTCCCGATACGCAGTATTACTTC CASSLAGRPDTQYYF
NA TRBJ1-5 NA TRBV7-8 TGTGCCAGCAGCTTAGCGGATGGCCTGATACGCAGTATTTTT CASSLADGLIRSIF
NA TRBJ1-5 NA TRBV7-2 NA CASSWGQGANYGHHF
TRBD2 TRBJ2-3 few TRBV29-1 TGCAGCGTTGTTAGCGGGTTTACGCAGTATTTT CSVVSGFTQYF
NA TRBJ1-1 NA TRBV20-1 TGCAGTGCTGCGAGGGGAAGGAACACTGAAGCTTTCTTT CSAARGRNTEAFF
TRBD1 TRBJ2-3 NA TRBV2 TGTGCCAGCAGCGTAGGGGGCAGGGGCACCGATGCGACGCATTTT CASSVGGRGTDATHF
TRBD2 TRBJ2-3 NA TRBV24-1 TGTGCCACCAGCCTAGCGGGAGTTGGAACAGATACGCAGTATTTT CATSLAGVGTDTQYF
NA TRBJ2-3 NA TRBV7-8 TGTGCCAGCAGCTTAGGGGGAGCAGATGATAAGCATTTT CASSLGGADDKHF
NA TRBJ2-1 NA TRBV2 TGTGCCAGCAGGCCTAACACAGGAGACCACTATGAGCAGTTCTTC CASRPNTGDHYEQFF
NA TRBJ1-1 NA TRBV5-1 TGTGCCAGCAGCAGGCCGCGAGGCTACACAGTTTCGAGGACTGAAGCTTTCTTT CASSRPRGYTVSRTEAFF
NA TRBJ2-2 NA TRBV7-7 TGTGCTAGCACCAAATCAGGGGTCGGCACCGGGGAGCTGTTTTTT CASTKSGVGTGELFF
NA TRBJ2-5 NA TRBV5-1 TGCGCCAGCAGCAGTTCCGGGGCCTACGAGACCCAGTACTTC CASSSSGAYETQYF
NA TRBJ2-7 NA TRBV11-1 TGTGCCAGCAGCTTAGCGCTGACATCAACCTACGAGCAGTACTTC CASSLALTSTYEQYF
TRBD1 TRBJ1-6 NA TRBV9 TGTGCCAGCAGCGTGGGGGGCGGACAGGGAGGAAACATCCACTTT CASSVGGGQGGNIHF
NA TRBJ2-1 NA TRBV7-9 TGTGCCAGCACTAGCGTCAGGGGCCCAGATACGCAGTATCAGTTCTTC CASTSVRGPDTQYQFF
NA TRBJ2-5 NA TRBV7-9 TGTGCCAGCAGCCCTGTAGGGACGGTCGAGTACGACGGGACCCAGTACTTC CASSPVGTVEYDGTQYF
NA TRBJ2-7 few TRBV15 TGTGCCACCAGCTGCCGGGGCCTTGCCTACACGCAGTACTTC CATSCRGLAYTQYF
TRBD2 TRBJ2-1 NA TRBV7-9 TGTGCCAGCAGCCACGGAGGCGGGGGGAAGGATGCGCAGTTCTTC CASSHGGGGKDAQFF
TRBD2 TRBJ2-5 NA TRBV9 TGTGCCAGCAGCCCAGGACTAGCGAGAAGCACAGATACCTTC CASSPGLARSTDTF
NA TRBJ2-7 NA TRBV9 TGTGCCAGCAGCGTGACAGGTGGCACTTCCCCCCTGTACTTC CASSVTGGTSPLYF
TRBD1 TRBJ1-2 few TRBV6-1 TGTGCCAGCAGTGAGTCGAGGGACAGGGGTGGCTACACCTTC CASSESRDRGGYTF
TRBD2 TRBJ2-1 NA TRBV5-4 TGTGCCAGCAGCTTTACTAGCGCAATGAGTCTGTCCTTC CASSFTSAMSLSF
NA TRBJ2-2 NA TRBV9 TGCGCCAGCAGCTTTACGGGTAGGCACGCCGGGGAGCTGTTTTTT CASSFTGRHAGELFF
NA TRBJ2-1 few TRBV11-3 TGTGCCAGCAGCATAGATAGCGCAGCCTACAATGAGCAGTTCTTC CASSIDSAAYNEQFF
NA TRBJ1-5 once TRBV9 TGTGCCAGCAGCTCAGCGGGGGGCCGCCGTAATCAGCATTTT CASSSAGGRRNQHF
NA TRBJ2-1 NA TRBV7-4 TGTGCCAGCAGCTCTCAAGGAAGCGGCCACAACGATGAGCAGTTCTTC CASSSQGSGHNDEQFF
NA TRBJ2-5 NA TRBV12-5 TGTGCTAGTTGGTTCGGACCTTCCCAAGAGACCCAGTACTTC CASWFGPSQETQYF
NA TRBJ1-2 once TRBV7-4 TGTGCCAGCAGCTTAGTGGGAGGGCAGAACTTC CASSLVGGQNF
NA TRBJ1-4 once TRBV7-2 TGTGCCAGCAGCTTAGGTGTTTTTCGCGAAAAACTGTTTTTT CASSLGVFREKLFF
TRBD1 TRBJ2-7 few TRBV19 TGTGCCAGTAGTATAGATAATCCAGGGGGATACGAGCAGTACTTC CASSIDNPGGYEQYF
TRBD2 TRBJ2-3 NA TRBV7-9 TGTGCCAGCAGCCTGGGGGAGGGCCACTATTTGGGGCCATTT CASSLGEGHYLGPF
NA TRBJ2-3 NA TRBV5-1 TGCGCCAGCAGCGATTACAGCATCAACACTGAGTATTTT CASSDYSINTEYF
NA TRBJ1-6 NA TRBV6-2/TRBV6-3 TGTGCCAGCGCCCAGGGGACGGCGGGTCTAGGGATCCTAACTTCAAATTCACCCCTCCACTTT CASAQGTAGLGILTSNSPLHF
NA TRBJ1-2 NA TRBV7-2 TGTGCCAGCAGCTACGCAGGGGTACCAGCGATGAGCTACACCTTC CASSYAGVPAMSYTF